The present entry profiles one T cell receptor delta chain with its context. Its antigen is undetermined. This record belongs to a study of Vδ1+ human thymocytes. The template was reverse-transcribed extracted RNA. Pooled V-gene forward primers with one constant-region reverse primer generated the CDR3 amplicons by multiplex PCR. TCRdb re-called clones from the multiplex PCR reads via CATT. The data show under 30,000 delta-chain clones, with 6.5% to 8% seen just once and more than 0.9% held by the top ten. J was trimmed by 12 bases and V by 0 bases; bases with no gene match: 10. This CDR3 is built from 17 residues. The germline CDR1 and CDR2 sequences are GEAIGNYY and EKD. Study-wide findings and caveats: In the thymus, TRG and TRD repertoires looked highly polyclonal with Gaussian CDR3 lengths. TRD repertoires were essentially private, unlike widely shared TRG clonotypes. Despite high sort purity, roughly a fifth of thymic T cell receptor delta sequences were Vdelta2. The authors advised highly purified populations and single-cell validation.

After alphabeta T cell depletion, CD3+ Vdelta1+ Vdelta2- thymocytes were sorted. What was sequenced was Vdelta1+ gamma-delta thymocytes from the thymus. The subset here: FACS-sorted CD3+ TCRalphabeta- TCRVdelta1+ TCRVdelta2- thymocytes. The V and J genes are TRDV2 and TRDJ3; the match to TRDD3 covers 10 bases. The TCR sequence derives from a girl less than two years old who had congenital heart surgery. Here the CDR3 DNA reads TGTGCCTGTGACACCCCCCTTACTGGGGGATCTCACCGACAGATGTTTTTC. It encodes CACDTPLTGGSHRQMFF.